Described below is a single T cell receptor (beta chain) sequence and its context. Measured with immunoSEQ multiplex PCR; TCRdb has only the in-frame clones, and not every one. The sample carries over 200,000 clones, about 90% recorded once. Germline CDR1 reads LGHDT; CDR2 reads YNNKEL (reference sequence). The CDR3 has 14 amino acids. V lost 2 bases and J 6 bases, leaving 12 bases between the germline ends. The data are from a study of blood T cell repertoires in COVID-19. This chain connects TRBV3-1 (or the pseudogene TRBV3-2) to TRBJ2-3; D is unresolved. Material: peripheral blood. This receptor was identified in a man between 25 and 39 years old with acute or convalescent COVID-19. The CDR3 sequence: CASSQLTFGDTQYF. In nucleotides, the CDR3 is TGTGCCAGCAGCCAACTAACCTTCGGGGATACGCAGTATTTT.